A selection of T cell receptor beta chains follows, all from one sample in a study of CD8 T cells in ankylosing spondylitis. TCRdb ran MiXCR on the 5' RACE reads and lists one entry per CDR3 protein. The sample records about 360,000 distinct CDR3 sequences, roughly 20% being singletons. Sequenced sample: blood, either unsorted or a sorted T cell fraction (not recorded which). The receptor source for this set is a male donor with ankylosing spondylitis or in good health (not recorded which). Each CDR3 is given with its conserved first and last residue. Each record gives: V gene, J gene, clone size, D gene, CDR3 protein, CDR3 DNA. The D gene is left open where the match is weak. Size values are once, few and many counts, or a class for expanded clones, and some rows have none.

TRBV6-2/TRBV6-3	TRBJ2-7	NA	NA	CASSYNGFPYEQYF	TGTGCCAGCAGTTACAACGGCTTTCCCTACGAGCAGTACTTC
TRBV11-2	TRBJ2-7	NA	NA	CASSLGWDTAYEQYF	TGTGCCAGCAGCTTAGGGTGGGACACAGCCTACGAGCAGTACTTC
TRBV9	TRBJ2-7	few	TRBD1	CASSVTGADHEQYF	TGTGCCAGCAGCGTAACAGGGGCGGACCACGAGCAGTACTTC
TRBV10-3	TRBJ2-3	few	NA	CAGPTDLDTQYF	TGTGCCGGGCCGACAGACCTAGATACGCAGTATTTT
TRBV20-1	TRBJ2-1	NA	NA	CSAKKTAYYNEQFF	TGCAGTGCTAAAAAAACAGCCTACTACAATGAGCAGTTCTTC
TRBV5-5	TRBJ2-2	few	NA	CASSLGGHGELFF	TGTGCCAGCAGCTTGGGGGGTCACGGGGAGCTGTTTTTT
TRBV10-2	TRBJ2-2	NA	TRBD1	CASSEWTGLITGELFF	TGCGCCAGCAGTGAGTGGACAGGGTTAATTACCGGGGAGCTGTTTTTT
TRBV7-9	TRBJ1-3	few	NA	CGLLWESGNTIYF	TGTGGTCTGCTTTGGGAGTCTGGAAACACCATATATTTT
TRBV7-6	TRBJ2-5	NA	NA	CASSARIGVQETQYF	TGTGCCAGCAGCGCCCGGATCGGGGTCCAAGAGACCCAGTACTTC
TRBV5-6	TRBJ2-5	NA	NA	CASSLEGNSGQETQYF	TGTGCCAGCAGCTTGGAGGGCAATTCGGGGCAAGAGACCCAGTACTTC
TRBV28	TRBJ2-7	NA	TRBD2	CASSPPSGGAYEQYF	TGTGCCAGCAGTCCCCCAAGCGGGGGGGCTTACGAGCAGTACTTC
TRBV12-3/TRBV12-4	TRBJ2-7	NA	NA	CASSFTGLRGEQYF	TGTGCCAGCAGTTTCACGGGGCTCAGGGGTGAGCAGTACTTC
TRBV29-1	TRBJ2-7	NA	NA	CSVVQGYYEQYF	TGCAGCGTTGTCCAGGGGTACTACGAGCAGTACTTC
TRBV20-1	TRBJ2-1	few	NA	CSARSGASDNEQFF	TGCAGTGCTAGGTCGGGGGCTAGTGACAATGAGCAGTTCTTC
TRBV20-1	TRBJ2-7	few	NA	CSARRTATYEQYF	TGCAGTGCTAGAAGGACAGCGACCTACGAGCAGTACTTC
TRBV12-3/TRBV12-4	TRBJ2-2	many	NA	CASGRYTGELFF	TGTGCCAGCGGGCGGTACACCGGGGAGCTGTTTTTT
TRBV9	TRBJ2-7	NA	NA	CASSEGLGTYEQYF	TGTGCCAGCAGCGAGGGATTAGGCACCTACGAGCAGTACTTC
TRBV24-1	TRBJ2-1	NA	TRBD2	CATRTSGNNEQFF	TGTGCCACGCGGACTAGCGGCAACAATGAGCAGTTCTTC
TRBV20-1	TRBJ2-7	NA	NA	CSATPRDQSSYEQYF	TGCAGTGCCACTCCAAGGGACCAGAGCTCCTACGAGCAGTACTTC
TRBV12-3/TRBV12-4	TRBJ2-4	few	TRBD1	CASSGDRLAKNIQYF	TGTGCCAGCAGTGGGGACAGACTAGCCAAAAACATTCAGTACTTC
TRBV9	TRBJ2-2	few	TRBD1	CASSVGQRNTGELFF	TGTGCCAGCAGCGTGGGACAGAGAAACACCGGGGAGCTGTTTTTT
TRBV5-6	TRBJ2-7	NA	NA	CASSFQGISYEQYF	TGTGCCAGCAGCTTTCAGGGGATCTCCTACGAGCAGTACTTC
TRBV6-1	TRBJ2-7	NA	TRBD2	CASSRRLAGPEQYF	TGTGCCAGCAGCAGAAGACTAGCGGGGCCCGAGCAGTACTTC
TRBV20-1	TRBJ1-1	NA	NA	CSARDPQGGGEAFF	TGCAGTGCTAGGGATCCCCAGGGTGGGGGTGAAGCTTTCTTT
TRBV20-1	TRBJ1-5	few	TRBD1	CSASFPGQGIQPQHF	TGCAGTGCTAGCTTCCCGGGACAGGGGATACAGCCCCAGCATTTT
TRBV20-1	TRBJ2-7	NA	NA	CSARGTGAPFYEQYF	TGCAGTGCTAGAGGCACCGGGGCTCCTTTCTACGAGCAGTACTTC
TRBV7-9	TRBJ2-5	NA	TRBD1	CASTPRGDRRQETQYF	TGTGCCAGCACGCCGAGGGGGGACAGGCGCCAAGAGACCCAGTACTTC
TRBV10-1	TRBJ2-3	few	NA	CASSDMDGGSDTQYF	TGCGCCAGCAGTGACATGGACGGAGGTTCAGATACGCAGTATTTT
TRBV2	TRBJ2-3	NA	TRBD2	CTSSFDSSGGRTDTQYF	TGTACCAGCAGTTTTGATTCTAGCGGGGGGCGCACAGATACGCAGTATTTT
TRBV7-9	TRBJ1-1	NA	NA	CASSLVFAEAFF	TGTGCCAGCAGCTTAGTTTTCGCTGAAGCTTTCTTT
TRBV12-3/TRBV12-4	TRBJ2-7	many	TRBD1	CASSLSGGIYEQYF	TGTGCCAGCAGTTTGTCAGGGGGCATCTACGAGCAGTACTTC
TRBV2	TRBJ1-6	many	TRBD1	CASSQTTGGELGSPLHF	TGTGCCAGCAGTCAAACGACAGGGGGCGAATTGGGCTCACCCCTCCACTTT
TRBV20-1	TRBJ2-1	few	NA	CSARGRRDQLSYNEQFF	TGCAGTGCCAGAGGTAGGAGGGACCAACTATCCTACAATGAGCAGTTCTTC
TRBV20-1	TRBJ2-6	NA	NA	CSARTPGGSGANVLTF	TGCAGTGCTAGGACCCCAGGAGGGTCTGGGGCCAACGTCCTGACTTTC
TRBV6-1	TRBJ1-1	NA	TRBD1	CASRIRGRAEAFF	TGTGCCAGCAGAATCAGGGGGAGGGCTGAAGCTTTCTTT
TRBV9	TRBJ2-7	few	TRBD1	CASSLQGARDEQYF	TGTGCCAGCAGCCTACAGGGGGCCAGGGACGAGCAGTACTTC
TRBV20-1	TRBJ2-7	few	TRBD1	CSARERDRSRYEQYF	TGCAGTGCTAGAGAACGGGACAGGTCGCGCTACGAGCAGTACTTC
TRBV9	TRBJ2-2	few	TRBD2	CASSVGVGLAHTGELFF	TGTGCCAGCAGCGTAGGAGTGGGACTAGCCCACACCGGGGAGCTGTTTTTT
TRBV4-1	TRBJ2-3	NA	TRBD2	CASSHPAGGLGDTQYF	TGCGCCAGCAGCCACCCAGCGGGGGGGCTTGGAGATACGCAGTATTTT
TRBV5-1	TRBJ1-6	few	NA	CASSLAPGPNSPLHF	TGCGCCAGCAGCTTGGCCCCAGGGCCTAATTCACCCCTCCACTTT
TRBV15	TRBJ2-7	NA	TRBD1	CATSRAGGKPYEQYF	TGTGCCACCAGCAGAGCAGGGGGTAAGCCCTACGAGCAGTACTTC
TRBV5-6	TRBJ2-7	NA	TRBD1	CASSINRGTYEQYF	TGTGCCAGCAGCATCAACAGGGGGACCTACGAGCAGTACTTC
TRBV10-3	TRBJ2-7	few	TRBD2	CAISDPEHAGDEQYF	TGTGCCATCAGTGACCCGGAGCATGCGGGGGACGAGCAGTACTTC
TRBV7-2	TRBJ2-3	NA	TRBD2	CASRFYAGGALDTQYF	TGTGCCAGCCGCTTCTACGCGGGGGGGGCGTTAGATACGCAGTATTTT
TRBV6-4	TRBJ2-3	few	TRBD2	CASSRGLAGGTDTQYF	TGTGCCAGCAGTCGCGGACTAGCGGGGGGAACAGATACGCAGTATTTT
TRBV7-9	TRBJ1-2	NA	TRBD1	CASSSGSDRGAYGYTF	TGTGCCAGCAGCTCCGGGTCGGACAGGGGGGCCTATGGCTACACCTTC
TRBV12-3/TRBV12-4	TRBJ2-1	few	NA	CASSFGGGVNEQFF	TGTGCCAGCAGTTTTGGTGGAGGGGTGAATGAGCAGTTCTTC
TRBV20-1	TRBJ2-7	few	TRBD1	CSAFSLGQESSYEQYF	TGCAGTGCTTTCTCCTTGGGACAGGAGAGCTCCTACGAGCAGTACTTC
TRBV12-3/TRBV12-4	TRBJ1-4	few	TRBD1	CASSSRDSYNEKLFF	TGTGCCAGCAGTAGCCGGGACAGTTATAATGAAAAACTGTTTTTT
TRBV5-5	TRBJ2-3	NA	TRBD2	CASSLVRGVGDTQYF	TGTGCCAGCAGCTTGGTGCGGGGGGTTGGAGATACGCAGTATTTT
TRBV7-9	TRBJ2-2	NA	NA	CASRGTVLTGELFF	TGTGCCAGCAGGGGGACCGTTTTAACCGGGGAGCTGTTTTTT
TRBV12-3/TRBV12-4	TRBJ1-5	many	NA	CASSLAWGDQPQHF	TGTGCCAGCAGTTTAGCGTGGGGGGATCAGCCCCAGCATTTT
TRBV13	TRBJ2-1	NA	TRBD2	CASSLGRSGGANEQFF	TGTGCCAGCAGCTTAGGCCGTAGCGGGGGGGCCAATGAGCAGTTCTTC
TRBV15	TRBJ1-2	NA	TRBD1	CATSGYTGEVYGYTF	TGTGCCACCAGCGGATATACAGGGGAAGTCTATGGCTACACCTTC
TRBV10-2	TRBJ2-3	NA	TRBD2	CASSPGPSGGAEDKQYF	TGCGCCAGCAGCCCCGGGCCTAGCGGGGGGGCCGAAGATAAGCAGTATTTT